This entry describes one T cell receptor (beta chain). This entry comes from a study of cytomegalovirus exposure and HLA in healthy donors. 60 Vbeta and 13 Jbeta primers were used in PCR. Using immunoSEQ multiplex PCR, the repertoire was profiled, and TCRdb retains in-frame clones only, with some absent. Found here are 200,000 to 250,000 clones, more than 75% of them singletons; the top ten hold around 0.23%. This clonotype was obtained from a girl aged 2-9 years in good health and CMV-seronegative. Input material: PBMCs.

The CDR3 sequence is CATSFGQGGSGSQETQYF. The CDR3 DNA reads TGTGCCACAAGTTTCGGACAGGGAGGGAGCGGGTCCCAAGAGACCCAGTACTTC. The chain uses TRBV10-3 and TRBJ2-5, with D perhaps TRBD1 (8 bases). The CDR3 contains 18 residues. V lost 10 bases to trimming and J lost 1 base, with 28 bases between them. Germline values: CDR1 ENHRY, CDR2 SYGVKD.